This paragraph reports one TCR beta chain. This clonotype was seen many times. Its antigen has not been determined. Base quality data are lacking; no much larger clone is found one base away. V and J lose 3 bases and 0 bases, and a span of 12 bases separates them. From cysteine to phenylalanine, the CDR3 is 16 amino acids long. Only the CDR3 part of the read is kept: 48 bases, read in frame from the first base. Via the germline V gene, CDR1 is SGHTA and CDR2 FQGNSA. These data belong to a study of human T cells and chemical hapten exposure (dated by TCRdb to the early 2020s). With respect to the entire study: For sensitization, 2% DPC in acetone was applied to a roughly 2 cm by roughly 2 cm area of upper inner arm skin. Throughout the approximately 24-week study period, patients were also given weekly therapeutic DPC doses on the scalp. Patch testing on the upper back used Finn chambers containing 0.01% DPC, with scoring done after 6 days according to International Contact Dermatitis Research Group standards. The patient cohort, mostly female, included alopecia areata with under or over 50% scalp involvement, alopecia totalis and alopecia universalis. Libraries were combined into a pool for sequencing, and differences in TCR yield between samples came mainly from small differences in library volumes within the pool. The study tracked peripheral blood TCR repertoire changes in vivo during primary and secondary sensitization to the hapten diphenylcyclopropenone (DPC) in alopecia patients. Blood samples were taken from patients before sensitization (week 0) and then at 2, 6 and about 24 weeks after DPC sensitization. Blood for TCR sequencing was provided by twenty-nine alopecia patients at one to four time points (pre-sensitization, 2, 6 and 24 weeks).

Library prep was done by RACE. The instrument given in TCRdb is NextSeq 500. During library preparation, unique molecular identifiers were attached to individual cDNA molecules so that TCRs could be counted quantitatively and reproducibly. Both TCR alpha and TCR beta chains were sequenced from each blood RNA sample. The authors' analysis ran thus. Samples had a median of approximately 93,000 TCRs, with a range from about 23,224 to 750,000. The Decombinator software suite was used to annotate V, J and CDR3 in the TCR reads. For the PS versus PT1 abundance plots, all samples were subsampled to the same number of TCRs (28,000). TCRs were defined as expanded if absent before sensitization and observed at least eight times at the 2-week time point. TCRdb reworked the public reads: Q25 trimming with fastp, MiXCR clone assembly, productive beta chains retained. Rows matching on CDR3 protein sequence are summarized as one entry with the most common DNA and genes. None of the V and J calls come from the authors' own analysis; TCRdb made them. This sample lists around 100,000 distinct CDR3 sequences; about an eighth were detected once. In total, the top ten clones hold 2.5% to 4% of the sample.

The intended sense of this specimen's time point label: patch test 2, 6 weeks after DPC sensitization. The meaning of the sample's treatment or condition label: therapeutic diphenylcyclopropenone sensitization with weekly scalp DPC. At each patch-test visit, blood was drawn before the patch test was applied. Patients were eligible if aged 18 to 70, diagnosed with alopecia and judged suitable for DPC therapy, and pregnant patients were excluded. Total RNA was extracted from unfractionated whole blood that had been collected in Tempus Blood RNA tubes. Broader findings and caveats from the paper: Repeated subsampling changed both the strength of the expansion versus patch-test correlation and the threshold at which that correlation became significant. Patch test score correlated positively with the number of PT1 expanded TCRs, reaching significance at thresholds 8, 16 and 32 but not at 4. DPC sensitization did not change the number of TCRs with a frequency above 1 in 1000, and there was no evidence of changes in global repertoire structure. Significantly more large CDR3 similarity clusters were formed by expanded TCRs than by pre-sensitization or healthy control sets, consistent with antigen-driven responses. Because every patient had alopecia, a presumed autoimmune disease, the patients' immune response might differ from that of healthy individuals.

The receptor comes from a woman aged 40 to 55 with alopecia areata. Some clones in this sample may be carry-over from other donors' samples. This receptor chain uses TRBV7-2 and TRBJ1-3; the D segment cannot be called with confidence. This sample comprised whole blood, obtained in connection with sensitization to the hapten diphenylcyclopropenone (DPC). CDR3 protein: CASSLAGSFSGNTIYF. The nucleotide sequence is TGTGCCAGCAGCTTGGCAGGTTCATTCTCTGGAAACACCATATATTTT.